This T cell receptor (beta chain) was documented in a study of cytomegalovirus exposure and HLA in healthy donors. Study-wide findings and caveats: Under in vitro conditions, three CMV-associated chains were confirmed as specific for CMV antigens.

This clone has only a few counts. Its matching antigen is unknown. TCRdb keeps only in-frame clones here, not all; method: immunoSEQ multiplex PCR. The data hold about 120,000 clones, with approximately 94% observed a single time. Trimming cost V 1 base and J 5 bases, with 14 bases left between them. Germline V gene sequence: CDR1 SGHTA, CDR2 FQGNSA. This CDR3 has 15 residues. The chain employs TRBV7-2 and TRBJ1-1, with D possibly TRBD1 on 6 matching bases. Sequenced sample: PBMCs. This TCR derives from a man aged 18 to 30 in good health and CMV-seronegative. CDR3 nucleotides: TGTGCCAGCAGCTTAGTGTCGGACAGTCCTACTGAAGCTTTCTTT. The encoded protein is CASSLVSDSPTEAFF.